The next 20 T cell receptor beta chains were all read from a single sample in a study of CD8 T cells in Susac syndrome. RNA totalling roughly 0.45 to 1 ug underwent reverse transcription with random hexamers. TCRdb ran MiXCR on the immunoSEQ multiplex PCR reads and lists one entry per CDR3 protein. Here the sample spans 120,000 to 150,000 distinct CDR3 sequences, approximately 94% being singletons. Sequencing was performed on CD4+ T cells from PBMCs. These receptors were taken from a human donor in good health.

The rearrangement uses TRBV7-9 and TRBJ1-1; 8 nucleotides match TRBD1. V was clipped by 3 bases and J by 1 base; unmatched bases: 7. The CDR3 runs 16 residues. Germline-derived CDR1 and CDR2 are SEHNR and FQNEAQ (reference sequence). The CDR3 DNA follows: TGTGCCAGCAGCTTCGGGACAGGTGGAGGGAACACTGAAGCTTTCTTT. Amino acids: CASSFGTGGGNTEAFF.

The chain is built from TRBV30 and TRBJ2-7; D gene uncertain. CDR1 is GTSNPN, CDR2 SVGIG, per germline (reference sequence). Trimming pared 2 bases from V and 0 bases from J, leaving 17 bases between. The CDR3 runs to 16 residues. CDR3 in amino acids: CAWSQWAPARSYEQYF. The CDR3 DNA is TGTGCCTGGAGTCAATGGGCACCGGCTCGCTCCTACGAGCAGTACTTC.

The V and J genes are TRBV5-1 and TRBJ2-1, with 8 bases identical to TRBD1. CDR1 and CDR2 (germline): SGHRS, YFSETQ. The trim removed 3 bases at V and 3 bases at J, leaving 2 bases unmatched. This CDR3 is built from 14 residues. The DNA for the CDR3 is TGCGCCAGCAGCTCGGGACAGGACTACAATGAGCAGTTCTTC. Translation: CASSSGQDYNEQFF.

This rearrangement joins TRBV24-1 to TRBJ1-2; 9 nucleotides align to TRBD1. After removal of 4 bases from V and 8 bases from J, the junction contained 13 bases not matched to a gene. CDR1 and CDR2 (germline): KGHDR, SFDVKD. This CDR3 region has 16 residues. Written as DNA, the CDR3 is TGTGCCACCAGTGACGTACACAGGGGGCGAAGAGGCGGCTACACCTTC. This gives the protein CATSDVHRGRRGGYTF.

This chain joins TRBV11-2 and TRBJ1-1; D ambiguous. The CDR3 sequence is 13 residues long. CDR1 SGHAT and CDR2 FQNNGV come from the germline V gene. Trimming took off 1 base at V and 6 bases at J, with 9 bases between the two ends. The CDR3 is CASSLGILAEAFF. The CDR3 nucleotides are TGTGCCAGCAGCTTAGGAATTTTGGCTGAAGCTTTCTTT.

The V call is TRBV21-1, the J call TRBJ1-5. TRBV21-1 is shown as a pseudogene. The CDR3 consists of 8 residues. CDR3: CASQPQHF. The DNA of the CDR3 is TGTGCTTCGCAGCCCCAGCATTTT.

The chain has TRBV10-3 and TRBJ1-4; 10 bases are a match to TRBD1. V was clipped by 10 bases and J by 4 bases; unmatched bases: 9. CDR1 is ENHRY, CDR2 SYGVKD, per germline. CDR3 size: 15 residues. This chain's CDR3 is CATPGTGAFNEKLFF. The DNA of the CDR3 is TGTGCCACCCCCGGGACAGGGGCTTTTAATGAAAAACTGTTTTTT.

The chain employs TRBV7-2 and TRBJ1-1, with no clear D. Germline CDR1 and CDR2: SGHTA and FQGNSA. There are 13 residues in the CDR3. V shed 0 bases and J shed 5 bases, with 7 bases lying between them. The CDR3 DNA follows: TGTGCCAGCAGCTTAGCGCGTAGGACTGAAGCTTTCTTT. Its translation is CASSLARRTEAFF.

The rearrangement links TRBV2 to TRBJ1-5; possible D gene TRBD1, 6 bases. Between the trimmed V and J ends, which lost 2 bases and 7 bases, there was a span of 15 bases. Germline V CDR1 and CDR2: SNHLY, FYNNEI. There are 15 residues in the CDR3. As DNA, the CDR3 is TGTGCCAGCAGTGAATCGGGGGCCTTTGGGCAGCCCCAGCATTTT. Encoded protein: CASSESGAFGQPQHF.

J is TRBJ1-2 and V is TRBV19; 8 bases line up with TRBD1. The ends lost 1 base at V and 6 bases at J; junction bases unmatched: 7. The CDR3 loop spans 15 amino acids. CDR1 is LNHDA, CDR2 SQIVND, per germline (reference sequence). The CDR3 reads CASSIVALGQDGYTF. Written as DNA, the CDR3 is TGTGCCAGTAGTATAGTGGCCCTGGGACAGGATGGCTACACCTTC.

V usage is TRBV29-1 and J usage is TRBJ2-3, with no clear D. Deletions cut 6 bases from V and 2 bases from J, with 15 bases between. Germline CDR1 reads SQVTM; CDR2 reads ANQGSEA. This CDR3 has 14 amino acids. The CDR3 region has the DNA TGCAGCGTCCTGGCCGGGCTTATCACAGATACGCAGTATTTT. As protein: CSVLAGLITDTQYF.

This chain uses TRBV20-1 with TRBJ2-7, with no clear D. Germline V CDR1 and CDR2: DFQATT, SNEGSKA (reference sequence). Trimming left V 3 bases short and J 0 bases short, with 9 bases between. This CDR3 contains 13 residues. The CDR3 DNA reads as TGCAGTGCTAGGGACCTCAGCTCCTACGAGCAGTACTTC. This encodes CSARDLSSYEQYF.

The CDR3 loop is CASSPNRPLNNQPQHF. The CDR3 DNA reads TGTGCCAGCTCACCAAACAGACCTTTAAACAATCAGCCCCAGCATTTT. The chain employs TRBV18 and TRBJ1-5; D is undetermined. Looked up from germline, CDR1 is KGHSH and CDR2 is LQKENI. V lost 2 bases, J lost 3 bases, and 14 bases lay in between. The CDR3 has 16 amino acids. Full variable domain (outside the CDR3, taken from reference TRBV18 and TRBJ1-5): NAGVMQNPRHLVRRRGQEARLRCSPMKGHSHVYWYRQLPEEGLKFMVYLQKENIIDESGMPKERFSAEFPKEGPSILRIQQVVRGDSAAYFCASSPNRPLNNQPQHFGDGTRLSIL.

The rearrangement uses TRBV6-6 and TRBJ2-5; 11 positions agree with TRBD2. The CDR3 consists of 15 residues. The junction had 5 bases not matched to a gene; V was cut back by 5 bases and J by 3 bases. Germline CDR1 is MNHNY and CDR2 is SVGAGI (reference sequence). CDR3 nucleotide sequence: TGTGCCAGCAGTGGGACTAGCGGAAACGAAGAGACCCAGTACTTC. This gives the protein CASSGTSGNEETQYF.

The chain has TRBV20-1 and TRBJ2-7; 9 bases line up with TRBD2. The CDR3 covers 13 residues. From germline, CDR1 is DFQATT and CDR2 SNEGSKA (reference sequence). The junction had 5 bases not matched to a gene; V was cut back by 1 base and J by 7 bases. The CDR3: CSARGLAGWEQYF. Here the CDR3 DNA reads TGCAGTGCTAGAGGCCTAGCGGGGTGGGAGCAGTACTTC.

The V gene is TRBV27, the J gene TRBJ2-1; D gene uncertain. There are 14 residues in the CDR3. Per germline, CDR1 MNHEY and CDR2 SMNVEV (reference sequence). With 2 bases removed from V and 8 bases from J, the gap between germline ends came to 13 bases. Written as DNA, the CDR3 is TGTGCCAGCAGTTTAGGGCAGGCGAACGATGAGCAGTTCTTC. Translating gives CASSLGQANDEQFF.

The chain carries TRBV5-4 and TRBJ1-2; TRBD1 aligns across 8 bases. There are 13 residues in the CDR3. V shed 3 bases, J shed 12 bases, and the junction held 10 bases outside the gene matches. Per germline, CDR1 SGHNT and CDR2 YYREEE (reference sequence). The CDR3 bases are TGTGCCAGCAGCTCCCCAGGGGGCATCGGGGACACCTTC. Translating gives CASSSPGGIGDTF.

The J gene is TRBJ1-2, the V gene TRBV7-9, with D possibly TRBD1 on 5 matching bases. The CDR3 totals 12 residues. V was clipped by 6 bases and J by 6 bases, with 11 bases between them. Germline lookup yields CDR1 SEHNR and CDR2 FQNEAQ (reference sequence). The CDR3, as DNA: TGTGCCAGCAGTTTCGGAGGGGATGGCTACACCTTC. This gives the protein CASSFGGDGYTF.

The V call is TRBV15, the J call TRBJ1-5; D gene uncertain. V was shortened by 3 bases and J by 2 bases, with 5 bases between the two germline ends. This CDR3 region has 13 residues. From germline, CDR1 is LNHNV and CDR2 YYDKDF (reference sequence). Written as DNA, the CDR3 is TGTGCCACCAGCAGCCGGGGCAATCAGCCCCAGCATTTT. It encodes CATSSRGNQPQHF. Full variable domain (rest looked up from reference TRBV15 and TRBJ1-5): DAMVIQNPRYQVTQFGKPVTLSCSQTLNHNVMYWYQQKSSQAPKLLFHYYDKDFNNEADTPDNFQSRRPNTSFCFLDIRSPGLGDTAMYLCATSSRGNQPQHFGDGTRLSIL.

The rearrangement joins TRBV7-9 to TRBJ2-1, with no clear D. Germline values: CDR1 SEHNR, CDR2 FQNEAQ (reference sequence). The CDR3 totals 15 residues. Trimming stripped 5 bases from V and 1 base from J, with 12 bases between. This CDR3 reads CASSLLGRSYNEQFF. In DNA form, the CDR3 reads TGTGCCAGCAGCCTACTGGGTAGGTCCTACAATGAGCAGTTCTTC.